These 13 T cell receptor beta chains were all obtained from the same sample, sequenced in a study of CD4 T cells in relation to SARS-CoV-2 and coronaviruses. Unexposed donor CD4+ T cells date from about 2011-2018, before the COVID-19 pandemic. CD4+ T cells were isolated from the cells after 10 days of culture. Profiling relied on immunoSEQ multiplex PCR, and the TCRdb table lists in-frame clones only, not all of them. The sample includes more than 25,000 clones, 60% to 85% of them seen just once. Their recognized antigens are unknown. The sequenced sample was CD4+ T cells from PBMCs, cultured in vitro. Receptors were obtained from a human donor in good health.

This chain links TRBV10-2 with TRBJ1-2; D possibly corresponds to TRBD1 (6 bases). This CDR3 has 14 amino acids. Between the trimmed V and J ends, which lost 0 bases and 4 bases, there was a span of 9 bases. In germline, CDR1 is WSHSY, CDR2 SAAADI. The CDR3 DNA reads as TGCGCCAGCAGTGAGTCGAACAGGGCCTATGGCTACACCTTC. It translates to CASSESNRAYGYTF.

This chain uses TRBV19 with TRBJ2-7; D is perhaps TRBD2 (7 bases). Germline V lookup: CDR1 LNHDA, CDR2 SQIVND (reference sequence). CDR3 size: 15 residues. The V end was cut by 2 bases, the J end by 0 bases, with 11 bases between. CDR3 region: CASSIWGGNSYEQYF. The CDR3 DNA is TGTGCCAGTAGTATATGGGGGGGCAACTCCTACGAGCAGTACTTC.

This clone occurred a few times. The J gene is TRBJ1-2, the V gene TRBV7-9; no reliable D call. With 7 bases removed from V and 4 bases from J, the gap between germline ends came to 13 bases. This CDR3 is 13 amino acids long. CDR1 is SEHNR, CDR2 FQNEAQ, per germline (reference sequence). CDR3: CASTLESGYGYTF. The CDR3 nucleotides are TGTGCCAGCACCCTGGAATCGGGCTATGGCTACACCTTC.

This sequence joins TRBV7-9 and TRBJ1-1; 8 bases align to TRBD1. With 4 bases clipped from V and 0 bases from J, the junction kept 4 bases outside the gene matches. The CDR3 has 15 amino acids. The germline V gene encodes CDR1 SEHNR and CDR2 FQNEAQ (reference sequence). DNA of the CDR3: TGTGCCAGCAGCTCAGGGGGCATAATGAACACTGAAGCTTTCTTT. Encoded protein: CASSSGGIMNTEAFF.

The genes are TRBV30 and TRBJ2-1; the D is unclear. Germline-derived CDR1 and CDR2 are GTSNPN and SVGIG (reference sequence). This CDR3 comprises 12 residues. The V end was cut by 0 bases, the J end by 8 bases, with 8 bases between. The CDR3, as DNA: TGTGCCTGGAGTGTGAGAGGAGATGAGCAGTTCTTC. Protein product: CAWSVRGDEQFF.

The CDR3 loop is CASSQGRGTVEKLFF. CDR3 bases: TGTGCCAGCAGCCAGGGGAGGGGCACGGTGGAAAAACTGTTTTTT. V usage is TRBV14 and J usage is TRBJ1-4, with D possibly matching TRBD1 (5 bases). Germline V lookup: CDR1 SGHDN, CDR2 FVKESK. V was trimmed by 3 bases and J by 8 bases, leaving 16 bases between them. The CDR3 has 15 amino acids.

This clone was recorded once. The genes are TRBV5-6 and TRBJ2-1, with 12 bases identical to TRBD2. This CDR3 has 16 residues. Germline V gene sequence: CDR1 SGHDT, CDR2 YYEEEE. V trimming: 0 bases; J trimming: 8 bases; junction bases outside the gene matches: 6. In nucleotides, the CDR3 is TGTGCCAGCAGCTTGGGACTAGCGGGAGATTTCGATGAGCAGTTCTTC. Amino acids: CASSLGLAGDFDEQFF.

Concerning this clone: In the same sample, other DNA sequences code for this CDR3. The chain uses TRBV6-6 and TRBJ1-5, with a tentative D call TRBD1 (6 bases). Germline CDR1 and CDR2: MNHNY and SVGAGI (reference sequence). This CDR3 has 15 residues. V gave up 2 bases and J gave up 5 bases, with 13 bases separating them. DNA for the CDR3: TGTGCCAGCAGTTACCCCACAGGGCTTGATCAGCCCCAGCATTTT. Translated: CASSYPTGLDQPQHF.

CDR3 sequence (DNA): TGTGCCAGCAGCTTTGTGGGAGGGCCGACCGGGGAGCTGTTTTTT. It translates to CASSFVGGPTGELFF. The chain uses TRBV7-2 and TRBJ2-2; 7 bases line up with TRBD2. Germline V gene lookup returns CDR1 SGHTA and CDR2 FQGNSA. The CDR3 is 15 amino acids. With V trimmed by 3 bases and J by 5 bases, 6 bases remained unmatched. Supplemented by reference TRBV7-2 and TRBJ2-2, the full variable domain reads GAGVSQSPSNKVTEKGKDVELRCDPISGHTALYWYRQSLGQGLEFLIYFQGNSAPDKSGLPSDRFSAERTGGSVSTLTIQRTQQEDSAVYLCASSFVGGPTGELFFGEGSRLTVL.

This clone was counted a few times. The V and J genes are TRBV29-1 and TRBJ1-1, with TRBD1 identical over 7 bases. Germline V gives CDR1 SQVTM, CDR2 ANQGSEA. The CDR3 runs to 13 residues. Trimming cost V 3 bases and J 1 base; bases outside gene matches: 2. The CDR3 is CSVEGQPNTEAFF. In nucleotides, the CDR3 is TGCAGCGTTGAGGGACAGCCGAACACTGAAGCTTTCTTT.

This sequence joins TRBV11-2 and TRBJ2-2; 9 bases are a match to TRBD2. V shed 0 bases, J shed 8 bases, and the junction held 4 bases outside the gene matches. The CDR3 sequence is 15 residues long. Germline CDR1 is SGHAT and CDR2 is FQNNGV. CDR3 protein: CASSLDPAGGGELFF. DNA for the CDR3: TGTGCCAGCAGCTTAGATCCAGCGGGAGGAGGGGAGCTGTTTTTT.

The chain combines TRBV5-4 with TRBJ1-3; D is possibly TRBD1 (6 bases). V lost 3 bases to trimming and J lost 4 bases, with 17 bases between them. The CDR3 runs to 16 residues. CDR1 is SGHNT, CDR2 YYREEE, per germline (reference sequence). CDR3 sequence reads: CASSSLDSGAGNTIYF. CDR3 DNA: TGTGCCAGCAGCTCGCTGGACAGCGGGGCGGGAAACACCATATATTTT.

CDR3 region: CASSQGPRGQGEQYF. The CDR3 coding sequence is TGTGCCAGCAGCCAAGGACCAAGAGGACAGGGCGAGCAGTACTTC. The chain links TRBV4-2 to TRBJ2-7; 8 bases are shared with TRBD1. This CDR3 has 15 amino acids. With 1 base clipped from V and 6 bases from J, the junction kept 8 bases outside the gene matches. The germline V gene has CDR1 LGHNA and CDR2 YNFKEQ.